This T cell receptor (beta chain) was sequenced during a study of blood T cell repertoires in COVID-19. About the research overall: Some COVID-19 samples were acute and others convalescent; all came from the United States, Italy and Spain. Nucleic acid was either cDNA or gDNA, and it came from T cells, B-cell-depleted T cells, or PBMCs.

The CDR3 loop spans 15 amino acids. The trim removed 6 bases at V and 0 bases at J, leaving 0 bases unmatched. Germline values: CDR1 MDHEN, CDR2 SYDVKM. This clone turned up a few times. Original methodology: The assay estimated nucleated cells by amplifying reference gene primers. Repertoires were generated with immunoSEQ multiplex PCR, while TCRdb's copy carries only in-frame clones and drops some. That table is the source of V, J and clone size, and D and trimming were worked out from the DNA. Here the sample spans roughly 130,000 clones, approximately 87% being singletons. The origin of this receptor is a woman aged 55-75 years with acute or convalescent COVID-19. The V call is TRBV28, the J call TRBJ2-4, with 12 bases identical to TRBD2. The specimen sequenced was peripheral blood. The CDR3 is CASRGLAGAKNIQYF. DNA for the CDR3: TGTGCCAGCAGGGGACTAGCGGGAGCCAAAAACATTCAGTACTTC.